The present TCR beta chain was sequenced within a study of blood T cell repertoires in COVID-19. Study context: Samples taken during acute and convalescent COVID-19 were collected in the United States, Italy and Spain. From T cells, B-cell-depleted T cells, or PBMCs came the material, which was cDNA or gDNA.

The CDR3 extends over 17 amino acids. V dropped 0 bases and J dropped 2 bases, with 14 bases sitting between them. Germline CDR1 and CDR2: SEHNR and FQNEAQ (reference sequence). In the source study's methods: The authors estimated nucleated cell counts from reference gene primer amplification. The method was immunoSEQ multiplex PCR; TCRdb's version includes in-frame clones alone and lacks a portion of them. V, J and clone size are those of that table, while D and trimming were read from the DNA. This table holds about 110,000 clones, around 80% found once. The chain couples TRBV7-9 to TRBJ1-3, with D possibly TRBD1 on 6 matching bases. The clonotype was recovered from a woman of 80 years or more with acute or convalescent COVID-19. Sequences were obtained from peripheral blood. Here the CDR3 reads CASSLASQGSAGNTIYF. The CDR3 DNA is TGTGCCAGCAGCTTAGCCTCCCAGGGGAGCGCTGGAAACACCATATATTTT.